The 8 T cell receptor beta chains below were found in one sample sequenced in a study of T-cell memory formation after mild COVID-19. TCRdb ran MiXCR on the 5' RACE reads and lists one entry per CDR3 protein. The table has 470,000 or so distinct CDR3 sequences, more than 15% seen once. Material: PBMCs or a T cell subset sorted from them (not recorded which). The source of these receptors is a man aged 18 to 29 who had mild COVID-19 (a few samples of this study predate the infection). Cell type and time point are not known.

This clonotype was detected ten times or more. The chain couples TRBV11-1 to TRBJ2-5; 8 bases are a match to TRBD1. The trim removed 5 bases at V and 2 bases at J, leaving 7 bases unmatched. Looked up from germline, CDR1 is SGHAT and CDR2 is FQDESV (reference sequence). There are 15 residues in the CDR3. CDR3 sequence (DNA): TGTGCCAGCAGCCGTTCCGGGACAGGACAAGAGACCCAGTACTTC. Its translation is CASSRSGTGQETQYF.

This clonotype was found a few times. The CDR3: CASSLSTGGADTQYF. The CDR3 DNA reads as TGTGCCAGCAGTCTCTCGACAGGGGGCGCAGATACGCAGTATTTT. V gene TRBV12-3 or TRBV12-4 combines with J gene TRBJ2-3; 10 positions agree with TRBD1. The CDR3 consists of 15 residues. V was pared by 5 bases and J by 4 bases, with 6 bases of the junction left unmatched.

There are a few counts of this clonotype. DNA of the CDR3: TGTGCCAGCAGCGGGCCGATCACAGGGACACGCGAGCAGTACGTC. Translating it yields CASSGPITGTREQYV. V is TRBV5-6 and J is TRBJ2-7; D may be TRBD1 (6 bases). V was clipped by 4 bases and J by 6 bases, with 20 bases between them. This CDR3 has 15 amino acids. Germline V gene sequence: CDR1 SGHDT, CDR2 YYEEEE.

V is TRBV21-1 and J is TRBJ2-6; no DNA check was done on the table's D call, TRBD1. TRBV21-1 is labeled a pseudogene. The CDR3 runs to 18 residues. The CDR3 nucleotides read TGTGCCAGCAGCAGACTTACCGGGATAAGGACTGGGGCCAACGTCCTGACTTTC. Encoded protein: CASSRLTGIRTGANVLTF.

V gene TRBV28 combines with J gene TRBJ2-1; no clear D. V was cut by 1 base and J by 10 bases, with 5 bases left in between. In germline, CDR1 is MDHEN, CDR2 SYDVKM. The CDR3 contains 11 residues. The CDR3 bases are TGTGCCAGCAGTTTATCTTGGGAGCAGTTCTTC. This translates into CASSLSWEQFF.

The gene calls are TRBV12-3 or TRBV12-4 and TRBJ2-3, with D uncertain. The CDR3 extends over 13 amino acids. The V gene lost 3 bases and the J gene lost 2 bases, with 6 bases spanning the gap. In DNA form, the CDR3 reads TGTGCCAGCAGTTTCGCCAACACAGATACGCAGTATTTT. It codes for CASSFANTDTQYF.

The sample holds a few counts of this clonotype. This chain uses TRBV12-3 or TRBV12-4 with TRBJ2-5, with a possible D match to TRBD1 (5 bases). Trimming took off 6 bases at V and 3 bases at J, with 11 bases between the two ends. The CDR3 totals 13 residues. The CDR3 loop is CASSSTDKETQYF. In DNA form, the CDR3 reads TGTGCCAGCAGCTCGACAGACAAAGAGACCCAGTACTTC.

The chain uses TRBV4-2 and TRBJ1-2; D gene ambiguous. Germline V gene data show CDR1 as LGHNA and CDR2 as YNFKEQ. The CDR3 runs 12 residues. The V end was cut by 1 base, the J end by 3 bases, with 3 bases between. The CDR3 nucleotides read TGTGCCAGCAGCCAAGTAGACTATGGCTACACCTTC. Amino acid sequence: CASSQVDYGYTF.